Following are 20 T cell receptor beta chains from one sample sequenced in a study of T cells expressing NK-cell markers. TCRdb reanalyzed the 5' RACE reads, giving one entry per CDR3 protein sequence and no DNA. The clone table shows 400,000 to 550,000 distinct CDR3 sequences, with the ten largest holding more than 7%. Sequenced material: blood T cells: a sorted CD56 or NKG2C T cell subset, CD4+ or CD8+ T cells, or bulk PBMC T cells (not recorded which). Source of these receptors: a woman aged 18-70 years in good health.

This rearrangement joins TRBV29-1 to TRBJ1-2; there is no DNA to check the TCRdb D call of TRBD1. CDR3 size: 15 residues. Germline values: CDR1 SQVTM, CDR2 ANQGSEA. The CDR3 is CSAAGRTGASYGYTF.

V usage is TRBV18 and J usage is TRBJ2-1; TCRdb's D gene call, TRBD2, goes unchecked for lack of DNA. The CDR3 is 15 residues long. Germline values: CDR1 KGHSH, CDR2 LQKENI. The CDR3 loop is CASSPGAGPLNEQFF. Looking up the rest from reference TRBV18 and TRBJ2-1 gives the full variable domain: NAGVMQNPRHLVRRRGQEARLRCSPMKGHSHVYWYRQLPEEGLKFMVYLQKENIIDESGMPKERFSAEFPKEGPSILRIQQVVRGDSAAYFCASSPGAGPLNEQFFGPGTRLTVL.

The chain couples TRBV5-4 to TRBJ1-4; there is no DNA to check the TCRdb D call of TRBD1. CDR1 SGHNT and CDR2 YYREEE come from the germline V gene (reference sequence). This CDR3 spans 13 amino acids. This CDR3 is CASSLGGAEKLFF.

The chain uses TRBV15 and TRBJ2-7; TCRdb's assignment of TRBD1 cannot be checked, as there is no DNA. The CDR3 has 15 residues. Looked up from germline, CDR1 is LNHNV and CDR2 is YYDKDF (reference sequence). The CDR3 is CATSRETGRSNEQYF. Looking up the rest from reference TRBV15 and TRBJ2-7 gives the full variable domain: DAMVIQNPRYQVTQFGKPVTLSCSQTLNHNVMYWYQQKSSQAPKLLFHYYDKDFNNEADTPDNFQSRRPNTSFCFLDIRSPGLGDTAMYLCATSRETGRSNEQYFGPGTRLTVT.

The chain joins TRBV28 to TRBJ2-7; TCRdb names TRBD2, which stays unverified in the absence of DNA. CDR1 MDHEN and CDR2 SYDVKM come from the germline V gene. This CDR3 spans 16 amino acids. CDR3 protein: CASSLLSGSSPYEQYF.

The V and J genes are TRBV24-1 and TRBJ2-5; the TRBD2 assignment by TCRdb is unverifiable without DNA. The CDR3 is 15 residues long. In germline, CDR1 is KGHDR, CDR2 SFDVKD. CDR3 sequence: CATSDQSTRQETQYF.

This chain connects TRBV6-5 to TRBJ1-1; TCRdb selects TRBD1, and the lack of DNA leaves this call unchecked. CDR1 is MNHEY, CDR2 SVGAGI, per germline. The CDR3 length is 15 residues. The CDR3 loop is CASSYTGARNTEAFF.

The chain employs TRBV5-1 and TRBJ2-1. The CDR3 is 13 amino acids. Germline V lookup: CDR1 SGHRS, CDR2 YFSETQ. The CDR3 loop reads CASSLDTYNEQFF.

This chain uses TRBV18 with TRBJ1-1; TCRdb calls TRBD1, which cannot be checked without DNA. Germline V gives CDR1 KGHSH, CDR2 LQKENI. CDR3 length: 14 amino acids. The CDR3 here is CASSPAQGAMVAFF.

J is TRBJ1-1 and V is TRBV7-8. Per the germline V gene, CDR1 is SGHVS and CDR2 is FQNEAQ. The CDR3 has 12 amino acids. This chain's CDR3 is CASSPRNTEAFF.

The gene calls are TRBV6-2 or TRBV6-3 and TRBJ2-7; absent DNA, TCRdb's TRBD1 call cannot be checked. The CDR3 has 15 residues. Looked up from germline, CDR1 is MNHEY and CDR2 is SVGEGT. The CDR3 is CASSPLSASSYEQYF.

V and J are TRBV6-1 and TRBJ2-2; TCRdb indicates TRBD2, and absent DNA this call remains unverified. The CDR3 runs to 18 residues. Germline-derived CDR1 and CDR2 are MNHNS and SASEGT. CDR3 amino acids: CASSEFGLLRGNTGELFF.

This chain links TRBV6-2 or TRBV6-3 with TRBJ2-5; TCRdb indicates TRBD2, and absent DNA this call remains unverified. The CDR3 loop spans 13 amino acids. Germline-derived CDR1 and CDR2 are MNHEY and SVGEGT. CDR3 sequence: CASMGSGEATQYF.

CDR3: CASSEGLASETQYF. V gene TRBV10-1 combines with J gene TRBJ2-5; no DNA is available, so the TRBD2 call from TCRdb remains unchecked. Per germline, CDR1 WNHNN and CDR2 SYGVQD (reference sequence). The CDR3 runs 14 residues.

This chain joins TRBV12-3 or TRBV12-4 and TRBJ2-5; absent DNA, TCRdb's TRBD2 call cannot be checked. The length of the CDR3 is 14 residues. The CDR3 here is CASSPRLAGGLLYF.

This sequence joins TRBV20-1 and TRBJ2-3; the D call from TCRdb, TRBD1, cannot be confirmed without DNA. CDR1 and CDR2 from the germline V gene are DFQATT and SNEGSKA (reference sequence). This CDR3 is built from 15 residues. CDR3 region: CSARDRYGMPDTQYF.

The chain carries TRBV7-9 and TRBJ2-5. Germline assignment: CDR1 SEHNR and CDR2 FQNEAQ (reference sequence). This CDR3 has 14 amino acids. The CDR3 protein is CASSFKGNQETQYF.

This chain links TRBV11-2 with TRBJ2-1; the D gene TCRdb calls, TRBD1, cannot be checked with no DNA. The germline V gene has CDR1 SGHAT and CDR2 FQNNGV. The CDR3 has 14 residues. The CDR3 here is CASSLGGPYNEQFF.

The rearrangement joins TRBV5-1 to TRBJ2-5; TCRdb outputs TRBD1, but without DNA this stays unchecked. CDR3 length: 15 amino acids. CDR1 and CDR2 (germline): SGHRS, YFSETQ. The CDR3 here is CASSLADRVVETQYF.

The chain has TRBV2 and TRBJ2-5; TCRdb indicates TRBD1, and absent DNA this call remains unverified. Germline CDR1 SNHLY, CDR2 FYNNEI. The CDR3 length is 11 residues. The CDR3 sequence: CASSLAGGKYF.